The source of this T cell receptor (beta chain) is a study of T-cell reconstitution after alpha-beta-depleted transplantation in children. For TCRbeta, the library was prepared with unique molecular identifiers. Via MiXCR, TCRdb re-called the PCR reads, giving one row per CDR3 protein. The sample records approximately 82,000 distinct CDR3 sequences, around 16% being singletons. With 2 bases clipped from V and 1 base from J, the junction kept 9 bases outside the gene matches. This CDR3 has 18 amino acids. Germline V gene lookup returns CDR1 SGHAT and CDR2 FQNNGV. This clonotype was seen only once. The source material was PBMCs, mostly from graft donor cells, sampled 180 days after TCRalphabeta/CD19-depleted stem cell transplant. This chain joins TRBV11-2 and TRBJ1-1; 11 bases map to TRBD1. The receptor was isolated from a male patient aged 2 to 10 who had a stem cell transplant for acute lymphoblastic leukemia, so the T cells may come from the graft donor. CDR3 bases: TGTGCCAGCAGCTTAATTAGGCCGGACAGGGGGCCGAACACTGAAGCTTTCTTT. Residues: CASSLIRPDRGPNTEAFF.